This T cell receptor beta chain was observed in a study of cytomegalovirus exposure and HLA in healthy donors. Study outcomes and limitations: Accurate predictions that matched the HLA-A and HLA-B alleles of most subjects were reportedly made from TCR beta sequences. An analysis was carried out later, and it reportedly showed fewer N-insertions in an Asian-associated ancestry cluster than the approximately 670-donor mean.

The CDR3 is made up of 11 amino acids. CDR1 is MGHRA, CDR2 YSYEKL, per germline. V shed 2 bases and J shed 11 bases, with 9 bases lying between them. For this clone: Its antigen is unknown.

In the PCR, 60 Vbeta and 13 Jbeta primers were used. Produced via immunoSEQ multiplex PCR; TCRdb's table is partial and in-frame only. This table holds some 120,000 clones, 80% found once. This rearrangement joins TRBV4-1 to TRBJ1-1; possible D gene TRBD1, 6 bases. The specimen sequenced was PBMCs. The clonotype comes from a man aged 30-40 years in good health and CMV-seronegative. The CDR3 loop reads CASSQTGIAFF. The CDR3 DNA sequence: TGCGCCAGCAGCCAAACAGGGATTGCTTTCTTT.